Following are 15 T cell receptor beta chains from one sample sequenced in a study of regulatory T cells in long-lasting Graves disease. iRepertoire HTBI primers and Arm-PCR of CDR3 regions built TCR beta libraries. MiXCR, run by TCRdb on the multiplex PCR reads, gives a single entry per CDR3 protein. The table includes about 450,000 distinct CDR3 sequences, about 15% detected once. Sample time point: newly diagnosed GD, antithyroid drugs for less than 3 months. PBMC-derived RNA was used for the TCR library. The sample was also reused in another study, on T cells in Graves' hyperthyroidism and ophthalmopathy.

Material: peripheral blood mononuclear cells (PBMCs), obtained at new diagnosis, from a patient treated with antithyroid drugs. The receptors stem from a woman younger than 45 with Graves disease.

A few counts support this clonotype. The DNA of the CDR3 is TGTGCCTGGAGCTCCCAGTATGGGGGGGCGACAGTGAACTATGGCTACACCTTC. It is translated as CAWSSQYGGATVNYGYTF. The chain uses TRBV30 and TRBJ1-2; TRBD1 might be the D (6 bases). V lost 3 bases and J 2 bases, leaving 25 bases between the germline ends. This CDR3 spans 18 amino acids. The germline V gene encodes CDR1 GTSNPN and CDR2 SVGIG (reference sequence).

The rearrangement uses TRBV6-2 or TRBV6-3 and TRBJ2-7, with a possible D match to TRBD1 (5 bases). Germline CDR1 is MNHEY and CDR2 is SVGEGT. The CDR3 has 13 amino acids. Trimming took off 6 bases at V and 5 bases at J, with 14 bases between the two ends. The CDR3 DNA is TGTGCCAGCAGACGCGGCAGGGTGGACGAGCAGTACTTC. It encodes CASRRGRVDEQYF.

This clonotype has a count of ten or more. The chain joins TRBV20-1 to TRBJ2-1, with 7 positions matching TRBD2. This CDR3 comprises 13 residues. CDR1 and CDR2 (germline): DFQATT, SNEGSKA (reference sequence). V was pared by 7 bases and J by 2 bases, with 5 bases of the junction left unmatched. The CDR3 DNA is TGCAGTGAGTCTAGCGGAGCCTACAATGAGCAGTTCTTC. This encodes CSESSGAYNEQFF.

This clonotype came up many times. J is TRBJ1-2 and V is TRBV3-1, with D perhaps TRBD1 (5 bases). Germline CDR1 reads LGHDT; CDR2 reads YNNKEL (reference sequence). V lost 0 bases to trimming and J lost 4 bases, with 9 bases between them. The CDR3 has 14 residues. CDR3 coding DNA: TGTGCCAGCAGCCAAGAAAGGACACCCTATGGCTACACCTTC. It codes for CASSQERTPYGYTF.

There are many counts of this clonotype. The chain employs TRBV11-2 and TRBJ2-5, with D possibly being TRBD1 (6 bases). Trimming removed 3 bases from V and 5 bases from J, with 16 bases in between. CDR1 is SGHAT, CDR2 FQNNGV, per germline. CDR3 length equals 15 residues. Here the CDR3 DNA reads TGTGCCAGCAGCTTTATTGGCGCCAGGGGTGAGACCCAGTACTTC. This gives the protein CASSFIGARGETQYF.

There are a few counts of this clonotype. V usage is TRBV12-5 and J usage is TRBJ2-1, with TRBD1 as a possible D gene (6 bases). Trimming removed 1 base at V and 5 bases at J, with 6 bases between. The CDR3 runs to 13 residues. The germline CDR1 and CDR2 sequences are LGHNT and FRNRAP. This chain's CDR3 is CASGLGTDNEQFF. CDR3 bases: TGTGCTAGTGGTTTGGGGACAGACAATGAGCAGTTCTTC.

This clonotype was observed a few times. The chain is built from TRBV27 and TRBJ2-7; 7 nucleotides match TRBD2. Unmatched junction bases numbered 8, after V lost 3 bases and J lost 3 bases. The CDR3 is 15 amino acids. The germline CDR1 and CDR2 sequences are MNHEY and SMNVEV (reference sequence). In DNA form, the CDR3 reads TGTGCCAGCAGTTTCTCGGCTAGCGGTAACTACGAGCAGTACTTC. Its protein product is CASSFSASGNYEQYF.

This chain's CDR3 is CATGSRGYNEQFF. The CDR3 DNA is TGTGCCACCGGGAGTAGGGGATACAATGAGCAGTTCTTC. The chain uses TRBV19 and TRBJ2-1; the D gene is possibly TRBD2 (6 bases). This CDR3 spans 13 amino acids. Deletions cut 10 bases from V and 4 bases from J, with 14 bases between. Germline CDR1 is LNHDA and CDR2 is SQIVND (reference sequence).

This clonotype was recorded many times. The V and J genes are TRBV27 and TRBJ2-1; TRBD2 agrees at 10 bases. The CDR3 consists of 16 residues. Trimming cost V 3 bases and J 8 bases; bases outside gene matches: 10. CDR1 and CDR2 from the germline V gene are MNHEY and SMNVEV (reference sequence). The CDR3 nucleotides are TGTGCCAGCAGTTTGTATATTCGGCTAGCGGGAGATGAGCAGTTCTTC. It yields the protein CASSLYIRLAGDEQFF.

This clonotype has a count of ten or more. V and J are TRBV20-1 and TRBJ2-7; 7 nucleotides match TRBD1. Germline CDR1 DFQATT, CDR2 SNEGSKA (reference sequence). This CDR3 spans 14 amino acids. V shed 6 bases, J shed 3 bases, and the junction held 11 bases outside the gene matches. CDR3 in amino acids: CSAGGRDRGYEQYF. The CDR3 nucleotides read TGCAGTGCGGGCGGACGGGACAGAGGCTACGAGCAGTACTTC.

The J gene is TRBJ2-2, the V gene TRBV6-5; D remains ambiguous. Germline V lookup: CDR1 MNHEY, CDR2 SVGAGI. The V and J ends lost 2 bases and 2 bases respectively, with 6 bases between them. The CDR3 has 14 residues. This chain's CDR3 is CASSYARNTGELFF. In nucleotides, the CDR3 is TGTGCCAGCAGTTACGCTCGAAACACCGGGGAGCTGTTTTTT.

This clonotype was counted ten times or more. This chain joins TRBV5-1 and TRBJ2-5; D ambiguous. CDR1 is SGHRS, CDR2 YFSETQ, per germline. This CDR3 is 13 amino acids long. V was shortened by 5 bases and J by 5 bases, with 13 bases between the two germline ends. The CDR3 DNA reads TGCGCCAGCAGGAGGTCGGAGTGGGAGACCCAGTACTTC. Protein: CASRRSEWETQYF.

The CDR3 region is CATSDYEPGQGRETQYF. The CDR3 DNA reads TGTGCCACCAGTGATTACGAACCGGGACAGGGGCGGGAGACCCAGTACTTC. V gene TRBV24-1 combines with J gene TRBJ2-5, with 10 nucleotides matching TRBD1. This CDR3 spans 17 amino acids. With 2 bases clipped from V and 5 bases from J, the junction kept 10 bases outside the gene matches. Germline V gene lookup returns CDR1 KGHDR and CDR2 SFDVKD.

This clonotype has ten or more counts. The chain links TRBV20-1 to TRBJ1-5; 7 nucleotides line up with TRBD1. CDR1 DFQATT and CDR2 SNEGSKA come from the germline V gene (reference sequence). The CDR3 is 14 residues long. V lost 6 bases and J lost 4; bases outside the gene matches: 9. The CDR3 nucleotides are TGCAGTGCCAACCCGACAGGGTTGAATCAGCCCCAGCATTTT. This sequence encodes CSANPTGLNQPQHF.

This clonotype came up a few times. V usage is TRBV11-2 and J usage is TRBJ2-1; D remains ambiguous. The CDR3 runs to 14 residues. The V end was cut by 1 base, the J end by 8 bases, with 12 bases between. CDR1 is SGHAT, CDR2 FQNNGV, per germline. As DNA, the CDR3 is TGTGCCAGCAGCTTAGGGCCCCGAGGCGATGAGCAGTTCTTC. Translation gives CASSLGPRGDEQFF.